Listed here is a single T cell receptor (beta chain). CDR1 SGHDT and CDR2 YYEEEE come from the germline V gene. CDR3 length: 18 amino acids. Trimming cost V 0 bases and J 5 bases; bases outside gene matches: 15. TCRdb re-called the RT-PCR reads with MiXCR, one entry per CDR3 protein. Of more than 850,000 distinct CDR3 sequences in the sample, about a sixth were seen once. This sample is part of a study of patients and donors after allogeneic stem cell transplantation. Sequencing was carried out using blood, either unsorted or a sorted T cell fraction (not recorded which). The chain carries TRBV5-6 and TRBJ2-7; 9 bases agree with TRBD1. This TCR was recovered from a human donor who was either an allogeneic HSCT recipient or a stem cell or donor lymphocyte infusion donor (not recorded which). It is not recorded whose cells these are; they may come from a transplant donor. The CDR3, as DNA: TGTGCCAGCAGCTTGGTGGATTGGTACGGGACAGGGCGACACGAGCAGTACTTC. It translates to CASSLVDWYGTGRHEQYF.